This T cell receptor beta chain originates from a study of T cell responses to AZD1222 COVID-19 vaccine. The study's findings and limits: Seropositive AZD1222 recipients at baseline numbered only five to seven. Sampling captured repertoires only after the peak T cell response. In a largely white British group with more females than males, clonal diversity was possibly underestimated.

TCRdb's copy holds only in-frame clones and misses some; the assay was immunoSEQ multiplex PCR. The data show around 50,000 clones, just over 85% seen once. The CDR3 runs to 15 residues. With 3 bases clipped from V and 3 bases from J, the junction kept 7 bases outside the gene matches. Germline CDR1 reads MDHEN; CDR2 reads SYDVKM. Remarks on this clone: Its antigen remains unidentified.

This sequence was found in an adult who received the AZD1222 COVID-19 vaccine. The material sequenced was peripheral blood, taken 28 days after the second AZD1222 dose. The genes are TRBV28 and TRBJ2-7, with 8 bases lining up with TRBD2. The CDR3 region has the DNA TGTGCCAGCAGTTTCCGGGGAGCGGGGGACTACGAGCAGTACTTC. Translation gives CASSFRGAGDYEQYF.